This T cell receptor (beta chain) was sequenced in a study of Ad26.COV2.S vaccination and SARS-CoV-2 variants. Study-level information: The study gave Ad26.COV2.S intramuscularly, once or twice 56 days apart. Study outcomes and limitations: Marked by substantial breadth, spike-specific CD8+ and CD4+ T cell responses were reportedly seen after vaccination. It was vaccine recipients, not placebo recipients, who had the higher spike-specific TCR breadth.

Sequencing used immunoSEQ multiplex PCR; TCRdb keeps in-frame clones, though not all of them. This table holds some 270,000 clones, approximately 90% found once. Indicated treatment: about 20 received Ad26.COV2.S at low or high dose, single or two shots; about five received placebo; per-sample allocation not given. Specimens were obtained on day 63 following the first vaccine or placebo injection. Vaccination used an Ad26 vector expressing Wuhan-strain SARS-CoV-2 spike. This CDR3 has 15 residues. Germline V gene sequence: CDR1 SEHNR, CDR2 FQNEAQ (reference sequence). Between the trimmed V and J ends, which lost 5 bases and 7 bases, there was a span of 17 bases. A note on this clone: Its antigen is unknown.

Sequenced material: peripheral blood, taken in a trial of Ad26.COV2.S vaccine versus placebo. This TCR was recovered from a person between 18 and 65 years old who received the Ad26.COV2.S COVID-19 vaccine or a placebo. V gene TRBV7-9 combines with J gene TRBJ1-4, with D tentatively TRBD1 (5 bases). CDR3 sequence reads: CASSGSPGRPEKLFF. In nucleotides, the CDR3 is TGTGCCAGCAGCGGGTCCCCGGGACGGCCTGAAAAACTGTTTTTT. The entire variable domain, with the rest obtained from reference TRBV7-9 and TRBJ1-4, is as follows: DTGVSQNPRHKITKRGQNVTFRCDPISEHNRLYWYRQTLGQGPEFLTYFQNEAQLEKSRLLSDRFSAERPKGSFSTLEIQRTEQGDSAMYLCASSGSPGRPEKLFFGSGTQLSVL.